Following are 14 T cell receptor beta chains from one sample sequenced in a study of T cell responses to AZD1222 COVID-19 vaccine (dated by TCRdb to 2020 to 2022). Library preparation employed the immunoSEQ multiplex PCR assay. TCRdb limited this immuneACCESS table to in-frame rearrangements with V and J called. A share of clones is missing; checked studies link under half to unresolved V genes, and the rest is unexplained. For this sample the table gives 150,000 to 200,000 clones, of which 85% to 90% were detected only once. The top ten clones comprise roughly 8% of the sample. The sample's time point label, decoded: baseline before first vaccination. The source material was peripheral blood, sampled on day 0 of AZD1222 vaccination. These receptors came from an adult in good health.

The chain is built from TRBV2 and TRBJ2-7; the match to TRBD1 covers 7 bases. The J segment lost 0 bases and the V segment lost 7 bases, leaving 3 bases of the junction unmatched. There are 13 residues in the CDR3. From germline, CDR1 is SNHLY and CDR2 FYNNEI. The CDR3 reads CASKSGGSYEQYF. DNA of the CDR3: TGTGCCAGCAAATCAGGGGGCTCCTACGAGCAGTACTTC. Together with reference TRBV2 and TRBJ2-7, the CDR3 gives the full variable domain: EPEVTQTPSHQVTQMGQEVILRCVPISNHLYFYWYRQILGQKVEFLVSFYNNEISEKSEIFDDQFSVERPDGSNFTLKIRSTKLEDSAMYFCASKSGGSYEQYFGPGTRLTVT.

This rearrangement joins TRBV7-9 to TRBJ2-2, with D uncertain. V was pared by 1 base and J by 2 bases, with 5 bases between. CDR3 length: 14 residues. CDR1 SEHNR and CDR2 FQNEAQ come from the germline V gene (reference sequence). The CDR3 sequence: CASSLVANTGELFF. CDR3 sequence (DNA): TGTGCCAGCAGCTTAGTAGCAAACACCGGGGAGCTGTTTTTT. The full variable domain, in which reference TRBV7-9 and TRBJ2-2 provide the parts outside the CDR3, is DTGVSQNPRHKITKRGQNVTFRCDPISEHNRLYWYRQTLGQGPEFLTYFQNEAQLEKSRLLSDRFSAERPKGSFSTLEIQRTEQGDSAMYLCASSLVANTGELFFGEGSRLTVL.

By sample fraction, this clone is medium-sized. The chain employs TRBV28 and TRBJ2-2, with 8 positions matching TRBD2. CDR1 is MDHEN and CDR2 is SYDVKM in the germline V gene. The trim removed 6 bases at V and 4 bases at J, leaving 10 bases unmatched. The CDR3 covers 16 residues. The CDR3 sequence: CASSPLERGSTGELFF. The DNA for the CDR3 is TGTGCCAGCAGCCCGTTGGAGCGGGGGTCCACCGGGGAGCTGTTTTTT.

The CDR3 reads CASSLTGETQYF. CDR3 nucleotides: TGTGCCAGCAGCCTAACAGGGGAGACCCAGTACTTC. The chain recombines TRBV5-8 with TRBJ2-5; weak D call: TRBD1 (6 bases). Deletions cut 4 bases from V and 5 bases from J, with 9 bases between. CDR3 length: 12 amino acids. CDR1 SGHTS and CDR2 YDEGEE come from the germline V gene.

This clone was counted only a few times. This sequence joins TRBV21-1 and TRBJ1-2; the table calls TRBD1, which could not be checked here. TRBV21-1 is annotated as a pseudogene. The CDR3 spans 15 residues. CDR3 DNA: TGTGCCAGCAGCACCCCCGGGACAGGATATGATGGCTACACCTTC. It codes for CASSTPGTGYDGYTF.

This rearrangement joins TRBV4-3 to TRBJ1-1, with D perhaps matching TRBD1 (5 bases). CDR3 size: 14 residues. The germline gives CDR1 LGHNA, CDR2 YSLEER. V shed 0 bases and J shed 8 bases, with 13 bases lying between them. DNA of the CDR3: TGCGCCAGCAGCCAAGATACGGCAGGGAAAGAAGCTTTCTTT. Translated, it gives CASSQDTAGKEAFF.

For this clone: The same CDR3 also results from other DNA sequences found in this sample. The chain uses TRBV10-3 and TRBJ2-5; TRBD2 agrees at 9 bases. After removal of 5 bases from V and 5 bases from J, the junction contained 3 bases not matched to a gene. The CDR3 sequence is 13 residues long. Germline values: CDR1 ENHRY, CDR2 SYGVKD. The CDR3 DNA is TGTGCCATCAGTCGGAGCGGGGGGGAGACCCAGTACTTC. As protein: CAISRSGGETQYF.

The V gene is TRBV5-1, the J gene TRBJ1-1, with 9 bases aligning to TRBD1. This CDR3 has 14 amino acids. Germline assignment: CDR1 SGHRS and CDR2 YFSETQ. V lost 2 bases, J lost 6 bases, and 5 bases stayed unmatched. The CDR3 DNA is TGCGCCAGCAGCTTTCGACAGGGGGTATCTGAAGCTTTCTTT. Its protein is CASSFRQGVSEAFF.

This clone was seen only a few times. The V call is TRBV2, the J call TRBJ1-1; 8 positions agree with TRBD1. J was trimmed by 1 base and V by 6 bases; bases with no gene match: 4. The CDR3 sequence is 14 residues long. Germline V gives CDR1 SNHLY, CDR2 FYNNEI. The chain's CDR3 is CASRGGQANTEAFF. CDR3 nucleotide sequence: TGTGCCAGCAGAGGGGGACAGGCGAACACTGAAGCTTTCTTT.

The chain has TRBV5-1 and TRBJ2-5, with D maybe TRBD2 (7 bases). Trimming took off 1 base at V and 4 bases at J, with 20 bases between the two ends. The CDR3 has 17 amino acids. Germline values: CDR1 SGHRS, CDR2 YFSETQ. CDR3 DNA: TGCGCCAGCAGCTTGTTACGGGGGGCGCCTTCGGGAGAGACCCAGTACTTC. Protein: CASSLLRGAPSGETQYF.

V usage is TRBV3-1 (or the pseudogene TRBV3-2) and J usage is TRBJ1-2; TRBD1 is a possible D gene (5 bases). From germline, CDR1 is LGHDT and CDR2 YNNKEL (reference sequence). Deletions cut 0 bases from V and 5 bases from J, with 10 bases between. The CDR3 is 14 amino acids. For the CDR3, the DNA is TGTGCCAGCAGCCAAGATAGTCAGGGATATGGCTACACCTTC. Its translation is CASSQDSQGYGYTF.

This sequence joins TRBV15 and TRBJ1-1, with unresolved D. Germline assignment: CDR1 LNHNV and CDR2 YYDKDF (reference sequence). CDR3 length: 15 amino acids. V lost 0 bases and J 3 bases, leaving 11 bases between the germline ends. CDR3 region: CATSREAAGYTEAFF. The CDR3, as DNA: TGTGCCACCAGCAGAGAGGCAGCGGGGTACACTGAAGCTTTCTTT.

The V gene is TRBV15, the J gene TRBJ1-3; D is unresolved. Germline-derived CDR1 and CDR2 are LNHNV and YYDKDF (reference sequence). V lost 2 bases and J 0 bases, leaving 14 bases between the germline ends. The CDR3 runs 17 residues. CDR3 sequence: CATSRRWRGNSGNTIYF. The CDR3 DNA sequence: TGTGCCACCAGCAGACGATGGCGCGGGAACTCTGGAAACACCATATATTTT.

This clone has only one observation. This sample also contains other DNA sequences that code for the same CDR3. This rearrangement joins TRBV25-1 to TRBJ2-7; D gene uncertain. Germline assignment: CDR1 MGHDK and CDR2 SYGVNS. The CDR3 totals 13 residues. Trimming pared 6 bases from V and 2 bases from J, leaving 11 bases between. As DNA, the CDR3 is TGTGCCAGCAGGGACCGAGCCACCTACGAGCAGTACTTC. This translates into CASRDRATYEQYF.